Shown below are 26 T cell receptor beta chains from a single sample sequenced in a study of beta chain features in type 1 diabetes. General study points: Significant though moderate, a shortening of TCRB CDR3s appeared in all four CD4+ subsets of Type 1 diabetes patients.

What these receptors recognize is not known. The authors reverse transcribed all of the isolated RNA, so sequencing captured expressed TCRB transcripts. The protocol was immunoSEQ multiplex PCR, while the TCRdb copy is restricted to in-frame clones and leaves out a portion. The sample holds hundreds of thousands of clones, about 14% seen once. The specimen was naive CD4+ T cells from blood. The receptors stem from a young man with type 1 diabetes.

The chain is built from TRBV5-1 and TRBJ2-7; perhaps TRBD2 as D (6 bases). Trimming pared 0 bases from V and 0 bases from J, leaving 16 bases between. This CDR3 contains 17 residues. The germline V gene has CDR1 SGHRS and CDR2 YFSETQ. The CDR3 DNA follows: TGCGCCAGCAGCTTGGGCCCACAAGCGGGTCGCTCCTACGAGCAGTACTTC. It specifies CASSLGPQAGRSYEQYF.

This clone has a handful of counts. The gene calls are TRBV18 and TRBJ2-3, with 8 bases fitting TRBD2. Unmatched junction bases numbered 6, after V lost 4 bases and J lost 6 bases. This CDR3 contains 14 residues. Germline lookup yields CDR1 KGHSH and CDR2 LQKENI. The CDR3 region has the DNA TGTGCCAGCTCACAGTCGGGGGGGCCGGATACGCAGTATTTT. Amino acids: CASSQSGGPDTQYF.

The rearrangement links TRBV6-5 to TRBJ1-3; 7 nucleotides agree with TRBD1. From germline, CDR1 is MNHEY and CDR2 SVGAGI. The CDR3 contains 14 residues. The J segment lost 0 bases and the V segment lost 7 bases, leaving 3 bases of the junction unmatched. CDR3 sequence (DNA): TGTGCCAGCACTAACAGGGGCTCTGGAAACACCATATATTTT. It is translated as CASTNRGSGNTIYF.

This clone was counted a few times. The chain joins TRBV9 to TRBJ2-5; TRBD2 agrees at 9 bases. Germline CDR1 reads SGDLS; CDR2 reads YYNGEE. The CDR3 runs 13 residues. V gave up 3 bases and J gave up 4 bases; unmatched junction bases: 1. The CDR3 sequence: CASSALAGETQYF. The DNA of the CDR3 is TGTGCCAGCAGCGCACTAGCGGGAGAGACCCAGTACTTC.

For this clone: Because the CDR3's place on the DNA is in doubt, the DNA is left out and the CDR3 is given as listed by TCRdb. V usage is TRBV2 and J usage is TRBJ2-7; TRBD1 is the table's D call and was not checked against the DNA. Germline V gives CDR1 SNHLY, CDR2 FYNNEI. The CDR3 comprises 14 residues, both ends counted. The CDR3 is CASILADYSYEQYF.

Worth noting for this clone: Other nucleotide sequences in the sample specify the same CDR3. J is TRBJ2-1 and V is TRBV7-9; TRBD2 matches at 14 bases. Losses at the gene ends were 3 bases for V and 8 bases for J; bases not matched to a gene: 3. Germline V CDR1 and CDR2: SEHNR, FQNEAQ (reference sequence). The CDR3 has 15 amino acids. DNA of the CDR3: TGTGCCAGCAGCTTGGGACTAGCGGGAGCAGATGAGCAGTTCTTC. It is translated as CASSLGLAGADEQFF.

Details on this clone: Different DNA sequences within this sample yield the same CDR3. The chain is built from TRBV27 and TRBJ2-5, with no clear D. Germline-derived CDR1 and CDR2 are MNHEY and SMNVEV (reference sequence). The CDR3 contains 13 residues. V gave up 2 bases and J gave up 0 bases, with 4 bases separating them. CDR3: CASSLRDQETQYF. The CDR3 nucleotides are TGTGCCAGCAGTTTACGTGACCAAGAGACCCAGTACTTC.

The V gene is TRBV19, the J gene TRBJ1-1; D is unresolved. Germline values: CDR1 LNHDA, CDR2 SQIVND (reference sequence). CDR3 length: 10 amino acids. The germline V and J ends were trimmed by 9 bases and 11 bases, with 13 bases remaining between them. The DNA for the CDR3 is TGTGCCAGCGGTTTCCACGGGGCTTTCTTT. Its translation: CASGFHGAFF.

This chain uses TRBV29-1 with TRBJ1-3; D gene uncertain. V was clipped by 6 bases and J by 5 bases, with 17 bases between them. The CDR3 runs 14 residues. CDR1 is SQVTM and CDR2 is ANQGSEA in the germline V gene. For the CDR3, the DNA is TGCAGCGTCGCAGAACAGATAGGGAGAAACACCATATATTTT. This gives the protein CSVAEQIGRNTIYF.

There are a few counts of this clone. CDR3 amino acids: CASSQGKGLELFF. CDR3 bases: TGTGCCAGCAGCCAAGGGAAAGGACTGGAACTGTTTTTT. The chain has TRBV4-2 and TRBJ1-4, with no clear D. Germline V gene lookup returns CDR1 LGHNA and CDR2 YNFKEQ. This CDR3 region has 13 residues. V shed 1 base and J shed 12 bases, with 12 bases lying between them.

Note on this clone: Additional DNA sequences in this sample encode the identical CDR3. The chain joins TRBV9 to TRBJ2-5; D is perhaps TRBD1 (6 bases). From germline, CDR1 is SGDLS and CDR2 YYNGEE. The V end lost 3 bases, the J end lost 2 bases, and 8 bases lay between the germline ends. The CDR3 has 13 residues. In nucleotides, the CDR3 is TGTGCCAGCAGCGCCACAGGGCAAGAGACCCAGTACTTC. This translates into CASSATGQETQYF.

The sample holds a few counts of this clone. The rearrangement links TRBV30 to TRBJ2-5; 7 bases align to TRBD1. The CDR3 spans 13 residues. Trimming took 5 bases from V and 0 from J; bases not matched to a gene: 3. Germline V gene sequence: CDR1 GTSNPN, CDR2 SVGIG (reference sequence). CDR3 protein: CAWDRAYQETQYF. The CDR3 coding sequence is TGTGCCTGGGACAGGGCGTACCAAGAGACCCAGTACTTC.

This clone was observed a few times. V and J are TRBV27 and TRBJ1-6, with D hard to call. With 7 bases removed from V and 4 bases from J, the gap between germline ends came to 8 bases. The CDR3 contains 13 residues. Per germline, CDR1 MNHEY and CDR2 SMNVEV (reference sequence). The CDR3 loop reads CASTGEYNSPLHF. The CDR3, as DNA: TGTGCCAGCACTGGGGAATATAATTCACCCCTCCACTTT.

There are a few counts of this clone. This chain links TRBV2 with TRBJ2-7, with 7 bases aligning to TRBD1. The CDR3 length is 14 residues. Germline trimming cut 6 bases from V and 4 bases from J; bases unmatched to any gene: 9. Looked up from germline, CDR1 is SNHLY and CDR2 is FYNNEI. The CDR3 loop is CASRIGQAVYEQYF. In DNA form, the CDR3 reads TGTGCCAGCAGGATCGGACAGGCCGTTTACGAGCAGTACTTC.

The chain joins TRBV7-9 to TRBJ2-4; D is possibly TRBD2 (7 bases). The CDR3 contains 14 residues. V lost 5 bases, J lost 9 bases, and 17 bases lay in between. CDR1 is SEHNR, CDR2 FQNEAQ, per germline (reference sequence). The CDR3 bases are TGTGCCAGCAGCGCTCCGGGGAGGGACACCATTCAGTACTTC. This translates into CASSAPGRDTIQYF. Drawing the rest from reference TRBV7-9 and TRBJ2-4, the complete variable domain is DTGVSQNPRHKITKRGQNVTFRCDPISEHNRLYWYRQTLGQGPEFLTYFQNEAQLEKSRLLSDRFSAERPKGSFSTLEIQRTEQGDSAMYLCASSAPGRDTIQYFGAGTRLSVL.

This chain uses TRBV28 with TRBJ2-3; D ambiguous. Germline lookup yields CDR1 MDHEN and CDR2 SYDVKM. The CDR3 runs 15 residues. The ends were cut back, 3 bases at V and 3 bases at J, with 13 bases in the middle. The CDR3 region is CASSFWVPGTDTQYF. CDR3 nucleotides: TGTGCCAGCAGTTTCTGGGTCCCCGGGACAGATACGCAGTATTTT. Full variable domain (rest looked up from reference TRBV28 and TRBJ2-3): DVKVTQSSRYLVKRTGEKVFLECVQDMDHENMFWYRQDPGLGLRLIYFSYDVKMKEKGDIPEGYSVSREKKERFSLILESASTNQTSMYLCASSFWVPGTDTQYFGPGTRLTVL.

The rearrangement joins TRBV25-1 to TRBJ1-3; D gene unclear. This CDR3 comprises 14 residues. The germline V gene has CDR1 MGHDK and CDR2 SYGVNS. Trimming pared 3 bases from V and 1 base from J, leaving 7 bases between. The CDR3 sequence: CASSERWSGNTIYF. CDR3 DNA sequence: TGTGCCAGCAGTGAGAGATGGTCTGGAAACACCATATATTTT.

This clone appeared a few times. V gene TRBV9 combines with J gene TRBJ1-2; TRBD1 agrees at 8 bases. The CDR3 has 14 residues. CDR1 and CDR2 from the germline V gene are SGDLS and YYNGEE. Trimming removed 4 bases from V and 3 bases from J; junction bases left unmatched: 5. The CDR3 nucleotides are TGTGCCAGCAGCTTGGAGACAGGGGACTATGGCTACACCTTC. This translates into CASSLETGDYGYTF. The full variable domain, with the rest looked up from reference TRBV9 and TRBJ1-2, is DSGVTQTPKHLITATGQRVTLRCSPRSGDLSVYWYQQSLDQGLQFLIQYYNGEERAKGNILERFSAQQFPDLHSELNLSSLELGDSALYFCASSLETGDYGYTFGSGTRLTVV.

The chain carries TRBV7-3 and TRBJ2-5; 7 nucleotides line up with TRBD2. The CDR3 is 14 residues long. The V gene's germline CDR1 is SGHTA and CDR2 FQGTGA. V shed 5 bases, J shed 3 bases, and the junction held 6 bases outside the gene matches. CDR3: CASSPWTREETQYF. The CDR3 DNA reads TGTGCCAGCAGCCCTTGGACTAGAGAAGAGACCCAGTACTTC.

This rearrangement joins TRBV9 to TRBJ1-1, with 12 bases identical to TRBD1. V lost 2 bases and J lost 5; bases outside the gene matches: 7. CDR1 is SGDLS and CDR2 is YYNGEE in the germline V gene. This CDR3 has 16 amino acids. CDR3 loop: CASSVPGTGGLTEAFF. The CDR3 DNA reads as TGTGCCAGCAGCGTCCCCGGGACAGGGGGCTTGACTGAAGCTTTCTTT. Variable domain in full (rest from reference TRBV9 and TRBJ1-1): DSGVTQTPKHLITATGQRVTLRCSPRSGDLSVYWYQQSLDQGLQFLIQYYNGEERAKGNILERFSAQQFPDLHSELNLSSLELGDSALYFCASSVPGTGGLTEAFFGQGTRLTVV.

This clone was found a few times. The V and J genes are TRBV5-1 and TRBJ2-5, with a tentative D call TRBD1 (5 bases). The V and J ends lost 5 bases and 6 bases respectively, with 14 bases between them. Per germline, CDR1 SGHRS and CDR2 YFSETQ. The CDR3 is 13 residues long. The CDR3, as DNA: TGCGCCAGCAGGGTCCAGGGTACAAAGACCCAGTACTTC. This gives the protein CASRVQGTKTQYF.

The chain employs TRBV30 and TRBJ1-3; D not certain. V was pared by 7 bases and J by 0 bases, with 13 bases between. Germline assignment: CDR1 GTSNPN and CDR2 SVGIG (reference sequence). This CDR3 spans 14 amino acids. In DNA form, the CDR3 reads TGTGCCTTCGCGGACTTCCCCTCTGGAAACACCATATATTTT. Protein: CAFADFPSGNTIYF.

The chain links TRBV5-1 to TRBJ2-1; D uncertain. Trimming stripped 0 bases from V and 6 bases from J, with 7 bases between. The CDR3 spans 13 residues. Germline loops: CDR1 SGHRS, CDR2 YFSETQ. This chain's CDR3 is CASSLVRSNEQFF. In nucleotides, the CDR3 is TGCGCCAGCAGCTTGGTACGGTCCAATGAGCAGTTCTTC.

The CDR3 nucleotides read TGTGCCAGCAGTTCCGGGACAGGGTCCGGGGAGCTGTTTTTT. Amino acid sequence: CASSSGTGSGELFF. The chain employs TRBV2 and TRBJ2-2, with TRBD1 matching over 9 bases. CDR3 size: 14 residues. Trimming removed 5 bases from V and 6 bases from J; junction bases left unmatched: 4. Germline values: CDR1 SNHLY, CDR2 FYNNEI.

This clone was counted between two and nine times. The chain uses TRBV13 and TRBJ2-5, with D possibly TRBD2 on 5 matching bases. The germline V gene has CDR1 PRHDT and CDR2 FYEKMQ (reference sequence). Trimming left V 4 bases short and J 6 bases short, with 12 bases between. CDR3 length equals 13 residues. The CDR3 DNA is TGTGCCAGCAGCTACCGACCGGGAAAGACCCAGTACTTC. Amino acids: CASSYRPGKTQYF.

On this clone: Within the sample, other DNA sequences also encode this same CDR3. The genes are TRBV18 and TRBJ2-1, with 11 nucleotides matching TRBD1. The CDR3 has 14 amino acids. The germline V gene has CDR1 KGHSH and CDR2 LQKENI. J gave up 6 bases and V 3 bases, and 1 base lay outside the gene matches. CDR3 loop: CASSPGTGGNEQFF. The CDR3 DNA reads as TGTGCCAGCTCACCCGGGACAGGGGGCAATGAGCAGTTCTTC.